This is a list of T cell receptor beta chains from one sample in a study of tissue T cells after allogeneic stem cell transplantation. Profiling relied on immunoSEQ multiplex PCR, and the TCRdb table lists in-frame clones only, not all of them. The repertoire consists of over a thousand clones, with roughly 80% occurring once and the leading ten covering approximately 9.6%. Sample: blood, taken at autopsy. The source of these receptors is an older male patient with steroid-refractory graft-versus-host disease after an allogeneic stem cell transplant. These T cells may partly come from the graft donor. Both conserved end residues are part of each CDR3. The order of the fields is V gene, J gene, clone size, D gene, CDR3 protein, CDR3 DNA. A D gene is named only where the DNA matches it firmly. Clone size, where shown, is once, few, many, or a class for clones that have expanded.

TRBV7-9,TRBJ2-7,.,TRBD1,CASSTGFGDRGAYEQYF,TGTGCCAGCAGCACCGGTTTTGGGGACAGGGGCGCCTACGAGCAGTACTTC
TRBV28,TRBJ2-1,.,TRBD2,CASTPNAGGNYNEQFF,TGTGCCAGCACTCCGAATGCGGGGGGAAACTACAATGAGCAGTTCTTC
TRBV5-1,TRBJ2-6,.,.,CASSLSYTGANVLTF,TGCGCCAGCAGCTTGAGTTACACTGGGGCCAACGTCCTGACTTTC
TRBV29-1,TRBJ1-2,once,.,CSVGGGKDSNYGYTF,TGCAGCGTTGGTGGGGGCAAGGACAGCAACTATGGCTACACCTTC
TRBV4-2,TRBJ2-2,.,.,CASSRGLSHGGELFF,TGTGCCAGCAGCCGCGGACTATCCCACGGAGGGGAGCTGTTTTTT
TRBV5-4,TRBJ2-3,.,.,CASGTTSTDTQYF,TGTGCCAGCGGGACCACGAGCACAGATACGCAGTATTTT
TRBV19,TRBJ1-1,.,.,CASSLGVAEAFF,TGTGCCAGTAGTTTAGGGGTAGCTGAAGCTTTCTTT
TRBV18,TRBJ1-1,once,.,CASSPRVGGVNTEAFF,TGTGCCAGCTCACCCCGGGTAGGAGGTGTGAACACTGAAGCTTTCTTT
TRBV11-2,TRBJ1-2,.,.,CASSSREGDYGYTF,TGTGCCAGCAGCTCGCGGGAAGGGGACTATGGCTACACCTTC
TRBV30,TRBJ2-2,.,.,CAWTVKAGELFF,TGTGCCTGGACTGTGAAGGCCGGGGAGCTGTTTTTT
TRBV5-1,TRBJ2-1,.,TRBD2,CASSLDLSSGGPFSSYNEQFF,TGCGCCAGCAGCTTGGACCTGTCTAGCGGGGGCCCGTTCAGCTCCTACAATGAGCAGTTCTTC
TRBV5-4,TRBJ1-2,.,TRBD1,CASSLETGPNYGYTF,TGTGCCAGCAGCTTGGAGACAGGGCCCAACTATGGCTACACCTTC
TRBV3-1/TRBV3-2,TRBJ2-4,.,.,CASSQEPRRENIQYF,TGTGCCAGCAGCCAAGAACCTAGGCGTGAAAACATTCAGTACTTC
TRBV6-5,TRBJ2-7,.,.,CASSYSYSGEQYF,TGTGCCAGCAGTTACTCCTACAGCGGGGAGCAGTACTTC
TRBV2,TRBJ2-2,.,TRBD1,CASSAGGRTGELFF,TGTGCCAGCAGTGCAGGGGGCCGGACCGGGGAGCTGTTTTTT
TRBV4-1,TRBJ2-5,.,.,CASSQGAFQETQYF,TGCGCCAGCAGCCAAGGGGCTTTTCAAGAGACCCAGTACTTC
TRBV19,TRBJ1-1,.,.,CASSATAYYTEAFF,TGTGCCAGTAGTGCCACCGCGTATTATACTGAAGCTTTCTTT
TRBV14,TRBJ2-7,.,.,CASSQADSYEQYF,TGTGCCAGCAGCCAAGCAGACAGCTACGAGCAGTACTTC
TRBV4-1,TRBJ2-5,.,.,CASSPQTKGGTAQYF,TGCGCCAGCAGCCCCCAAACGAAAGGCGGGACGGCCCAGTACTTC
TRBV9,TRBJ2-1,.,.,CASSVVQNNEQFF,TGTGCCAGCAGCGTAGTTCAGAACAATGAGCAGTTCTTC
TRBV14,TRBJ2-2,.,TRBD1,CASSQVTGGGELFF,TGTGCCAGCAGCCAAGTAACAGGGGGCGGGGAGCTGTTTTTT
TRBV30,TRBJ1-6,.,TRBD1,CAWSVLDREDSPLHF,TGTGCCTGGAGTGTCCTGGACAGGGAAGATTCACCCCTCCACTTT
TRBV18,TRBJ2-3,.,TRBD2,CASSPPGYGGSTDTQYF,TGTGCCAGCTCACCACCTGGCTACGGGGGGAGCACAGATACGCAGTATTTT
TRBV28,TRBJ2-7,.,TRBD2,CASSLTSGGAGEQYF,TGTGCCAGCAGTTTGACTAGCGGGGGGGCCGGCGAGCAGTACTTC
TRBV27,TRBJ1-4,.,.,CASSRYFVRDATNEKLFF,TGTGCCAGCAGTCGATATTTCGTGAGGGATGCAACTAATGAAAAACTGTTTTTT
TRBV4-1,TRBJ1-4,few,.,CASSQDRSGIEKLFF,TGCGCCAGCAGCCAAGATAGGTCAGGGATTGAAAAACTGTTTTTT
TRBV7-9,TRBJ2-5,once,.,CASSLGSPTQYF,TGTGCCAGCAGCTTGGGCAGCCCGACCCAGTACTTC
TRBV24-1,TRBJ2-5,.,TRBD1,CATTQGAQETQYF,TGTGCCACCACACAGGGGGCCCAAGAGACCCAGTACTTC